Listed here is a single T cell receptor (beta chain). The sample originates from a study of blood T cell repertoires in COVID-19. Looking at the study overall: COVID-19 samples from acute and convalescent phases originated in the United States, Italy and Spain. The cDNA or gDNA used as material had been derived from T cells, B-cell-depleted T cells, or PBMCs.

After removal of 7 bases from V and 3 bases from J, the junction contained 7 bases not matched to a gene. The germline CDR1 and CDR2 sequences are KGHDR and SFDVKD. This CDR3 comprises 15 residues. During active infection, Seattle patients enrolled and were then monitored through disease. Method: immunoSEQ multiplex PCR; TCRdb's copy keeps in-frame clones and lacks some. The table records 98,000 or so clones, 75% to 90% of them present only once. The rearrangement joins TRBV24-1 to TRBJ2-2, with 7 bases fitting TRBD1. The sequence was obtained from a man aged 55 to 70 with COVID-19, enrolled during active disease. Sample: peripheral blood. The CDR3 loop is CATSPRDRDTGELFF. The CDR3 DNA is TGTGCCACCAGCCCCCGGGACAGAGACACCGGGGAGCTGTTTTTT.